Given below is one T cell receptor beta chain in context. Which antigen it targets is not known. Base qualities are not provided; no much larger clone lies one nucleotide away. The data were obtained in a study of cytomegalovirus exposure and HLA in healthy donors listed by TCRdb under 2017. General notes on the study: An earlier analysis of roughly 500 of the donors reported about 280 Gb of sequence data and roughly 120 million unique TCR beta sequences obtained from some 170 million T cells. An early release covering over 500 HLA-typed donors comprised about 300 gigabases of sequencing data and tens of millions of unique TCR sequences. Among the approximately 430 genotyped donors, approximately 82% belonged to the genetic ancestry cluster associated with self-reported Caucasian donors. The study aimed to test whether cataloging public T cell receptors could reveal signatures of past pathogen exposure. Using immunosequencing, the study profiled T cell repertoires from fewer than 700 subjects and related those repertoires to cytomegalovirus serostatus. A separate validation cohort of more than 100 different subjects was used in addition to the roughly 670-subject first cohort. High-throughput TCR immunosequencing, statistical association of individual TCRs with disease status, and machine learning were combined to predict cytomegalovirus infection status. In a later analysis, previously published TCR beta repertoires from 550 to 750 donors were re-analyzed and high-resolution HLA genotyping was added so that TCR occurrence patterns could be studied. In the later analysis, no new phenotypic data were used to find candidate immune exposures; instead, reliance was placed on TCR beta sequences and their occurrence across donors. In an earlier analysis of 587 of the donors, high-throughput TCR beta sequencing was used to judge whether each TCR beta V gene segment behaved as functional or pseudogenic. Alongside the repertoire data, information on donor age, sex, ethnicity and CMV serostatus was compiled. In a later genetic analysis, genome-wide SNP genotypes for 398 of the 666 donors were used, and that subset was treated as a discovery cohort. Every discovery cohort repertoire had been produced on one sequencing platform. Class I and class II HLA loci were covered by the typing at four-digit resolution. Typing coverage differed by locus: A, B, C, DRB1 and DQB1 were typed in roughly 620-630 donors, DQA1 in about 550, DPA1 in approximately 610, and DPB1 in just under 490. Because of strong linkage in the cohort, roughly five DR-DQ haplotypes were treated as single units for association and clustering. Among under 450 genotyped donors of the cohort, an average of about 240,000 unique TCR beta nucleotide sequences were sequenced per donor, 15% to 20% of them non-productive. The research as a whole found: Correlated functional status among segregating V segments might reflect linkage disequilibrium, but an unknown experimental factor could not be ruled out. Roughly 17 rarely observed V segments, including chromosome 9 orphons, were excluded from the earlier analysis of several hundred of the donors because counts were too low. The cohort was sequenced for TCR beta chains only, and without alpha or paired-chain data the features that could be detected were limited. The sequencing pipeline was judged likely to have produced a cluster of highly shared sequence variants as a technical artifact. In an earlier analysis of 587 of the donors, most TCR beta V segments appeared in productive rearrangements about 87% or about 30% of the time, broadly matching IMGT annotations. Several of the top co-occurrence clusters appeared to be linked to parvovirus B19, influenza, CMV and Epstein-Barr virus, according to a later analysis. The study listed 164 TCR beta chains as associated with cytomegalovirus. A later analysis found that most CMV-associated TCR beta chains appeared HLA-restricted, with HLA associations seemingly driven largely by CMV exposure. Roughly uniform sequencing depth across donors was assumed in presence/absence analyses, although this assumption may not hold. A later genetic analysis reported fewer N-insertions in productive TCRs among donors in an Asian-associated ancestry cluster than the roughly 700-donor mean. Assigning TCR associations to individual alleles was difficult when HLA alleles, especially DR and DQ, strongly co-occurred. A further reported finding was that TCR beta sequences accurately predicted the HLA-A and HLA-B alleles for most subjects in the first cohort. A later analysis associated 16,951 TCR beta sequences with specific HLA alleles at a false discovery rate of 0.05. According to a later analysis, TCR association rates differed among HLA loci, with DRB1 alleles showing the most associated TCRs and HLA-C alleles showing the fewest. In a later analysis, HLA-associated TCR beta chains showed more clonal expansion and lower generation probabilities than non-associated chains that were equally common. Most TCR sequences were seen in very few donors, while some public TCRs were found in many individuals. HLA typing was unavailable for some donors at each locus, so association tests used only the typed subset. Immune exposure information for the cohort was limited to CMV serostatus. The 87-base-pair reads could not distinguish some IMGT-functional V segments, including TRBV6-2 and TRBV6-3, so those segments were excluded. An association between a missense DCLRE1C variant and V-gene and J-gene trimming of TCR beta chains was found in a later genetic analysis and replicated in an independent cohort. Three of the identified cytomegalovirus-associated TCR beta chains were confirmed in vitro to be specific for cytomegalovirus antigens. The classifier was reported to diagnose cytomegalovirus status with high specificity and sensitivity in both the original cohort and the validation cohort. According to the authors, the approach could potentially be generalized to other disease states and immunological phenotypes.

The cohort consisted of 650 to 700 healthy bone marrow donors. All cohort members were sampled while nominally healthy, although unrecorded immune exposures were likely present. The donor was CMV seronegative and was included in the group of under 450 seronegative cohort members. A peripheral blood sample was collected from each donor, and TCR beta sequencing was performed on peripheral blood mononuclear cells. Genomic DNA was extracted from the blood cell samples with the Qiagen DNeasy Blood Extraction Kit. V drops 0 bases and J drops 2 bases, leaving 15 bases in between. The CDR3 numbers 16 residues from cysteine through phenylalanine. Left in the record is the CDR3 DNA by itself, 48 bases read in frame from the first base. From a lookup of the germline V gene (reference sequence), CDR1 and CDR2 are GTSNPN and SVGIG. The library was obtained by the immunoSEQ multiplex PCR assay. For the multiplex PCR, a mixture combining 60 forward primers for TCR Vbeta segments and 13 reverse primers for TCR Jbeta segments was used. A multiplex PCR assay on genomic DNA amplified the CDR3 region of rearranged TCR beta genes. The Illumina HiSeq System was used to sequence the amplified TCR beta libraries as 87-base-pair reads. Per the authors' processing: A later analysis counted 65 million to 90 million unique TCR beta chains across the 670 or so repertoires, and 9 million to 14 million of these chains were shared by at least two donors. To remove PCR and sequencing errors, raw reads were error-corrected and collapsed into unique sequences using a nearest-neighbor algorithm that merged closely related sequences. V, D and J gene segments were assigned by aligning CDR3 sequences to IMGT reference sequences. Each retained sequence needed at least a six-nucleotide match to both a V gene segment and a J gene segment. A rearrangement was called productive if the CDR3 had no stop codons and remained in frame with V and J, and every other rearrangement was called non-productive. Following IMGT convention, CDR3 was defined as the stretch from the second conserved V-encoded cysteine to the conserved J-encoded phenylalanine. Sequences without an unambiguous match to a single V gene segment were excluded from the earlier analysis of over 500 of the donors. An earlier analysis of several hundred of the donors called V segments functional above 56.7% productive rearrangements and segregating when the between-donor standard deviation exceeded 5%. A statistical classification framework was built for diagnosing cytomegalovirus status from the catalog of TCR beta chain sequences. In a later analysis, V and J genes were assigned by comparing TCR nucleotide sequences against IMGT/GENE-DB human TR gene sequences. In a later analysis, CDR3 sequences and most-parsimonious VDJ recombination scenarios were assigned using the TCRdist pipeline. In a later analysis, every TCR beta chain was defined by the combination of its CDR3 amino acid sequence and its V-gene family, and reads without a unique V-gene family were dropped. As a way to deal with suspected cross-contamination and a sequencing artifact, a later analysis dropped 500 to 700 nucleotide sequences that were highly shared and had low generation probability. In a later analysis, a clonal expansion index for each public chain was calculated from normalized within-repertoire ranks of inferred template counts. In a later analysis, generation probabilities were computed using a VDJ recombination model fitted to out-of-frame rearrangements, and the results were checked against IGoR. In a later analysis, TCR-TCR, TCR-HLA and TCR-CMV co-occurrence was scored with hypergeometric tests, and a repertoire-size bias correction was applied to TCR pairs. A later analysis estimated false discovery rates by permuting HLA or CMV assignments 20 times. A later analysis grouped co-occurring TCRs with DBSCAN, adding TCRdist sequence similarity when clustering within HLA-allele-positive subsets. Repertoires with fewer than 30,000 or more than 120,000 public chains were left out of co-occurrence clustering, as were roughly five repertoires with anomalous nucleotide sharing. TCRdb took over this immuneACCESS table, retaining in-frame rearrangements with V and J assigned. Such tables are incomplete; in checked studies, under half of the missing clones stem from an unresolved V gene, and the remainder is unexplained. That table supplies the V and J calls and clone size; D and trimming were determined from the DNA. The sample table shows fewer than 200,000 clones, and about four fifths are seen once. The ten largest account for about 3% of the sample.

The sequence came from a female donor in good health and CMV-seronegative. The sample consisted of PBMCs. The chain was built from TRBV30 and TRBJ2-3; TRBD2 is a possible D gene, resting on 5 matching bases. The bases are TGTGCCTGGAGTGTCCTGGCTAGCCCACACACAGATACGCAGTATTTT. Its translation reads: CAWSVLASPHTDTQYF.